This T cell receptor beta chain was documented in a study of T cell responses to AZD1222 COVID-19 vaccine. Study-level results: Per reports, nearly half of all spike-specific TCRs target regions that are unmutated in variants. White British people made up most donors, females outnumbered males, and clonal diversity was possibly underestimated.

Sequencing was performed with immunoSEQ multiplex PCR; in TCRdb, only in-frame clones are kept and a portion is missing. The data hold around 130,000 clones, with 80% to 95% observed a single time. CDR3 length equals 12 residues. V lost 4 bases and J 3 bases, leaving 7 bases between the germline ends. Germline CDR1 and CDR2: SGHDN and FVKESK. As concerns this clone: Antigen specificity is unknown.

The V call is TRBV14, the J call TRBJ2-7; D call uncertain. Sequencing was performed on peripheral blood, taken 28 days after the second AZD1222 dose. This clonotype was obtained from an adult who received the AZD1222 COVID-19 vaccine. CDR3 bases: TGTGCCAGCAGCCCCACCGACTACGAGCAGTACTTC. Amino acids: CASSPTDYEQYF.